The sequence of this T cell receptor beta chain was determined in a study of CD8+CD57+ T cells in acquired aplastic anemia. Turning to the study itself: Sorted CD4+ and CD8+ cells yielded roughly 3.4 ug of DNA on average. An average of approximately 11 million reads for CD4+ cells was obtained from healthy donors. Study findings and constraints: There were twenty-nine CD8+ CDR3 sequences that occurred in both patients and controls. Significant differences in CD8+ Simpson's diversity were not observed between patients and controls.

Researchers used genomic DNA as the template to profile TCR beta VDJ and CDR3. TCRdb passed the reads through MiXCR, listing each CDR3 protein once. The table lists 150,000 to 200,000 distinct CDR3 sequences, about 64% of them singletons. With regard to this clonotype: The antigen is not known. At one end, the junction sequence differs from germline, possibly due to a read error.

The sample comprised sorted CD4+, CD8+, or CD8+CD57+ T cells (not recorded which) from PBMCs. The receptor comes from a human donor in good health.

The CDR3 is CATSEGTGSCEQYF. Written as DNA, the CDR3 is TGTGCCACCAGTGAAGGGACAGGCTCCTGCGAGCAGTACTTC. The chain joins TRBV24-1 to TRBJ2-7, with 8 nucleotides matching TRBD1. The CDR3 has 14 residues. CDR1 and CDR2 (germline): KGHDR, SFDVKD.